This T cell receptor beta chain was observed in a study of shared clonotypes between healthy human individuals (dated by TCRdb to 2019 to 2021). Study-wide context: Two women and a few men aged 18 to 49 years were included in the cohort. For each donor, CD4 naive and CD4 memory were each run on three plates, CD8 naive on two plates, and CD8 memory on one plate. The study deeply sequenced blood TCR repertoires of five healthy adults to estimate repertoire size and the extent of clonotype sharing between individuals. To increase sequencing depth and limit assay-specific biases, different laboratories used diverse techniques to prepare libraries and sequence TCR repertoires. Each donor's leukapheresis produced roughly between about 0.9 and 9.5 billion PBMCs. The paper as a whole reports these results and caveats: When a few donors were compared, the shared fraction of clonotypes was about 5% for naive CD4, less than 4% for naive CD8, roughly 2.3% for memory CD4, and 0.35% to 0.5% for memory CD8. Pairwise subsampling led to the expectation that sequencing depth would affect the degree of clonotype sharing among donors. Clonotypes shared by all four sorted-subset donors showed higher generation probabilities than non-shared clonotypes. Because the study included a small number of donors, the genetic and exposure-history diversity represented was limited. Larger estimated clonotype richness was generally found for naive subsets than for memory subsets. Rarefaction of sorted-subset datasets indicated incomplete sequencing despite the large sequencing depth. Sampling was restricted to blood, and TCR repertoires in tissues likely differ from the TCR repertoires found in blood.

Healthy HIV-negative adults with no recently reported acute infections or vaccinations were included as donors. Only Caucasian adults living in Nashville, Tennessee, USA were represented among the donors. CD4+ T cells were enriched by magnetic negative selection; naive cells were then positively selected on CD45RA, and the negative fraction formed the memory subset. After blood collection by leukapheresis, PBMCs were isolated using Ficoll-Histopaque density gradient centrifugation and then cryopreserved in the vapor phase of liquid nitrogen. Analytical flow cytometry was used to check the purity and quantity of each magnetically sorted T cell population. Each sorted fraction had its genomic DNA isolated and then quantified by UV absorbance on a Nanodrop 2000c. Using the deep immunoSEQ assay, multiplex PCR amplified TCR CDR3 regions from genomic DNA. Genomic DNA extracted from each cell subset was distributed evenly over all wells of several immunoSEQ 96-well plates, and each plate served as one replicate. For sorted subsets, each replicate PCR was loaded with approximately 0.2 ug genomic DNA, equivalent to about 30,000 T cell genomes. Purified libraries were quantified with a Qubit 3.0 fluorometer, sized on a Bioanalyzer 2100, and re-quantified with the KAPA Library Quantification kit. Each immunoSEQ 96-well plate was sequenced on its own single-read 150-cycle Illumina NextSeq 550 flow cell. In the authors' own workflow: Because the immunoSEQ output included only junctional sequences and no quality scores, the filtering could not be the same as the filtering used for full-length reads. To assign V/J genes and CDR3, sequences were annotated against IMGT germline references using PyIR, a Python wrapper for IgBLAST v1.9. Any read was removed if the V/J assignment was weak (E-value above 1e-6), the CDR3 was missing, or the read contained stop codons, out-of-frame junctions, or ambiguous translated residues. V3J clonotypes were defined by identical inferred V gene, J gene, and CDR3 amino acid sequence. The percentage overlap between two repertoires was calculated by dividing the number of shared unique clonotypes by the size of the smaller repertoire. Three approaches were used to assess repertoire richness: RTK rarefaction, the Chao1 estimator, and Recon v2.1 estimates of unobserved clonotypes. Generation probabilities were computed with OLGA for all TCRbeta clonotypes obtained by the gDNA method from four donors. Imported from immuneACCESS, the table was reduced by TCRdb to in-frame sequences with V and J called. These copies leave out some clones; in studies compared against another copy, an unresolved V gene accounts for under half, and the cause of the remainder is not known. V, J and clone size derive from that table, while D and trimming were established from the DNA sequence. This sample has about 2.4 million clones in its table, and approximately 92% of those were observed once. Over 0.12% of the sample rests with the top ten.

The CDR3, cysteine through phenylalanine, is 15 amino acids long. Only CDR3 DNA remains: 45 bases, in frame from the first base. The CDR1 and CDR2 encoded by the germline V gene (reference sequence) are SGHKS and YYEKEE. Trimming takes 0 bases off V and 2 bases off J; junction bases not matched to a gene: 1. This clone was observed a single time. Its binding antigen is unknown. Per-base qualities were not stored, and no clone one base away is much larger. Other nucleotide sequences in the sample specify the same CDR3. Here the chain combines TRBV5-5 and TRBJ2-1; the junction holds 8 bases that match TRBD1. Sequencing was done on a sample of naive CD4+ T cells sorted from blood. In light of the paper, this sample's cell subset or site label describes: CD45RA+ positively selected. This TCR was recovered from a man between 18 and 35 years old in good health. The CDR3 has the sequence CASSLGQGTYNEQFF. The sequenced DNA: TGTGCCAGCAGCTTGGGACAGGGGACCTACAATGAGCAGTTCTTC.